The clone carrying this T cell receptor (beta chain) was observed a handful of times. What it recognizes is unknown. These data originate in a study of Graves' ophthalmopathy and Graves' hyperthyroidism. Study-level background: Researchers obtained peripheral blood at initial diagnosis, before any treatment had begun. The study's findings and limits: Ophthalmopathy progression was predicted by the model at 70.59% sensitivity and less than 80% specificity.

Amplification from RNA transcripts yielded the TCR beta CDR3 regions. First-round RT-PCR with HTBI primers preceded a second-round multiplex PCR. TCRdb independently ran MiXCR on the multiplex PCR reads; one entry per CDR3 protein. This table holds hundreds of thousands of distinct CDR3 sequences, about two fifths found once. The CDR3 length is 14 residues. V lost 3 bases and J lost 6, with 11 bases in between. CDR1 and CDR2 from the germline V gene are MGHRA and YSYEKL. Thyroid ultrasound, orbital computed tomography, TRAb, serum thyroxine and clinical symptoms formed the basis of diagnosis. This clonotype was sampled from an adult man with Graves' ophthalmopathy. Sequencing input: peripheral blood. The rearrangement uses TRBV4-1 and TRBJ1-4; D unclear. The DNA for the CDR3 is TGCGCCAGCAGCCATTTCGCCCGACATGAAAAACTGTTTTTT. This gives the protein CASSHFARHEKLFF.